The clone carrying this TCR beta chain was found a few times. Trimming at V came to 2 bases and at J to 4 bases, leaving 11 bases not matched to a gene. This CDR3 region has 17 residues. The V gene's germline CDR1 is KGHSH and CDR2 LQKENI. This entry comes from a study of beta chain features in type 1 diabetes. The whole isolated RNA underwent reverse transcription, so sequencing captured expressed TCRB transcripts. Sequencing was performed with immunoSEQ multiplex PCR; in TCRdb, only in-frame clones are kept and a portion is missing. Here the sample spans hundreds of thousands of clones, over 7.5% being singletons.

This rearrangement joins TRBV18 to TRBJ2-1; TRBD2 matches 7 bases. The sequencing input was naive CD4+ T cells from blood. This receptor was identified in a woman younger than 30 in good health. The CDR3 nucleotides are TGTGCCAGCTCACCAAAGGGAGGGGACGTACCTTACAATGAGCAGTTCTTC. It codes for CASSPKGGDVPYNEQFF.